These 19 T cell receptor beta chains came from one sample sequenced in a study of blood T cell repertoires in COVID-19 (dated by TCRdb to the early 2020s). Library creation used the immunoSEQ multiplex PCR assay. TCRdb retrieved this table from immuneACCESS and kept in-frame rearrangements only. Not all clones are present; in checked studies, unresolved V genes account for under half, and no reason is known for the remainder. The sample records 110,000 or so clones, approximately 91% of which are singletons. The ten largest clones represent under 9% of the sample. Sample: peripheral blood. The origin of the receptors is a woman aged 70-85 years who had recovered from COVID-19.

The chain combines TRBV2 with TRBJ2-2; 12 bases map to TRBD2. CDR1 SNHLY and CDR2 FYNNEI come from the germline V gene. V shed 6 bases and J 6 bases; nucleotides not matched to a gene: 5. This CDR3 comprises 15 residues. The CDR3 here is CASSLGLAGSGELFF. The CDR3 DNA reads as TGTGCCAGCAGCCTAGGACTAGCGGGGTCCGGGGAGCTGTTTTTT. Full variable domain (rest looked up from reference TRBV2 and TRBJ2-2): EPEVTQTPSHQVTQMGQEVILRCVPISNHLYFYWYRQILGQKVEFLVSFYNNEISEKSEIFDDQFSVERPDGSNFTLKIRSTKLEDSAMYFCASSLGLAGSGELFFGEGSRLTVL.

This chain joins TRBV6-5 and TRBJ2-5, with TRBD1 matching over 7 bases. V shed 7 bases and J 2 bases; nucleotides not matched to a gene: 4. Germline CDR1 and CDR2: MNHEY and SVGAGI. The CDR3 runs 13 residues. DNA for the CDR3: TGTGCCAGCACTTCGGACAGGCAAGAGACCCAGTACTTC. Amino acids: CASTSDRQETQYF.

This clone was seen only once. CDR3 residues: CASSLLSANYGYTF. The CDR3 nucleotides are TGTGCCAGCAGCTTATTATCAGCTAACTATGGCTACACCTTC. The rearrangement uses TRBV7-2 and TRBJ1-2; D remains ambiguous. CDR3 length equals 14 residues. The V gene's germline CDR1 is SGHTA and CDR2 FQGNSA. V lost 2 bases, J lost 0 bases, and 7 bases lay in between.

This chain links TRBV7-2 with TRBJ2-1; 9 nucleotides align to TRBD2. CDR1 is SGHTA and CDR2 is FQGNSA in the germline V gene. The CDR3 sequence is 14 residues long. V trimming: 5 bases; J trimming: 6 bases; junction bases outside the gene matches: 5. In DNA, the CDR3 is TGTGCCAGCAGCCTTAGCGGGAGAATCAATGAGCAGTTCTTC. Protein: CASSLSGRINEQFF.

CDR3 in DNA: TGTGCCAGCAGTTCGGGACAGCCAACTCACGAGCAGTACTTC. Translation gives CASSSGQPTHEQYF. The genes are TRBV6-6 and TRBJ2-7, with TRBD1 matching 7 bases. V lost 4 bases to trimming and J lost 5 bases; unmatched junction nucleotides: 8. This CDR3 is 14 amino acids long. Germline lookup yields CDR1 MNHNY and CDR2 SVGAGI (reference sequence).

The chain carries TRBV11-2 and TRBJ1-1; D not certain. The CDR3 consists of 13 residues. The germline V and J ends were trimmed by 1 base and 0 bases, with 3 bases remaining between them. The germline V gene has CDR1 SGHAT and CDR2 FQNNGV. CDR3 nucleotide sequence: TGTGCCAGCAGCTTAGGGCTGAACACTGAAGCTTTCTTT. Its translation is CASSLGLNTEAFF.

V gene TRBV28 combines with J gene TRBJ1-5; D not certain. The CDR3 contains 14 residues. With 3 bases removed from V and 4 bases from J, the gap between germline ends came to 10 bases. In germline, CDR1 is MDHEN, CDR2 SYDVKM. The CDR3 DNA reads as TGTGCCAGCAGTTTCGGACTCCCGAATCAGCCCCAGCATTTT. It translates to CASSFGLPNQPQHF.

J is TRBJ2-3 and V is TRBV7-2, with 7 nucleotides matching TRBD2. In germline, CDR1 is SGHTA, CDR2 FQGNSA. The CDR3 consists of 17 residues. The ends lost 1 base at V and 2 bases at J; junction bases unmatched: 9. CDR3 region: CASSLVPSGYFTDTQYF. In DNA form, the CDR3 reads TGTGCCAGCAGCTTAGTCCCTAGCGGCTATTTCACAGATACGCAGTATTTT.

V and J are TRBV27 and TRBJ1-2; D possibly corresponds to TRBD1 (5 bases). CDR1 and CDR2 (germline): MNHEY, SMNVEV (reference sequence). The CDR3 extends over 13 amino acids. V lost 5 bases, J lost 7 bases, and 14 bases lay in between. The chain's CDR3 is CASSNGHLGGYTF. The DNA for the CDR3 is TGTGCCAGCAGTAATGGACATCTTGGTGGCTACACCTTC.

The V and J genes are TRBV25-1 and TRBJ1-3, with unresolved D. Trimming removed 3 bases from V and 2 bases from J, with 11 bases in between. This CDR3 spans 15 amino acids. CDR1 and CDR2 (germline): MGHDK, SYGVNS. The CDR3 spells CASSDRFTAGNTIYF. The DNA of the CDR3 is TGTGCCAGCAGTGATAGGTTTACAGCTGGAAACACCATATATTTT.

CDR3 in DNA: TGTGCCAGCACCGAAAGGACAGGGGGACAGACCCAGTACTTC. Its translation is CASTERTGGQTQYF. The genes are TRBV7-2 and TRBJ2-5; 10 bases align to TRBD1. Germline assignment: CDR1 SGHTA and CDR2 FQGNSA. There are 14 residues in the CDR3. V shed 7 bases, J shed 6 bases, and the junction held 8 bases outside the gene matches. Looking up the rest from reference TRBV7-2 and TRBJ2-5 gives the full variable domain: GAGVSQSPSNKVTEKGKDVELRCDPISGHTALYWYRQSLGQGLEFLIYFQGNSAPDKSGLPSDRFSAERTGGSVSTLTIQRTQQEDSAVYLCASTERTGGQTQYFGPGTRLLVL.

About this clone: The junction departs from the called germline gene at one end, perhaps through a read error. The chain recombines TRBV5-1 with TRBJ2-3, with 7 bases fitting TRBD1. This CDR3 is built from 13 residues. Germline values: CDR1 SGHRS, CDR2 YFSETQ. CDR3 DNA sequence: TGCGCCAGCAGCTTGAGGGACAGTCCCAACACCTTTTTT. Translating gives CASSLRDSPNTFF.

J is TRBJ2-5 and V is TRBV5-1; 11 positions match TRBD2. There are 15 residues in the CDR3. The trim removed 4 bases at V and 1 base at J, leaving 3 bases unmatched. Germline V gene data show CDR1 as SGHRS and CDR2 as YFSETQ. CDR3 DNA sequence: TGCGCCAGCAGCACGGGGACTAGCGGCCAAGAGACCCAGTACTTC. Protein product: CASSTGTSGQETQYF. The complete variable domain, with remaining parts taken from reference TRBV5-1 and TRBJ2-5, reads KAGVTQTPRYLIKTRGQQVTLSCSPISGHRSVSWYQQTPGQGLQFLFEYFSETQRNKGNFPGRFSGRQFSNSRSEMNVSTLELGDSALYLCASSTGTSGQETQYFGPGTRLLVL.

The V and J genes are TRBV10-3 and TRBJ1-6; TRBD1 might be the D (5 bases). CDR3 length equals 14 residues. V dropped 0 bases and J dropped 14 bases, with 14 bases sitting between them. CDR1 ENHRY and CDR2 SYGVKD come from the germline V gene. Written as DNA, the CDR3 is TGTGCCATCAGTGAGTCGGGACTTTTGGGGGCCCTCCACTTT. Translation gives CAISESGLLGALHF.

The J gene is TRBJ1-2, the V gene TRBV20-1, with 10 positions matching TRBD1. The CDR3 runs to 15 residues. V lost 3 bases, J lost 4 bases, and 8 bases stayed unmatched. In germline, CDR1 is DFQATT, CDR2 SNEGSKA (reference sequence). CDR3 residues: CSASGDRGGPYGYTF. The CDR3 DNA sequence: TGCAGTGCTAGTGGGGACAGGGGAGGTCCCTATGGCTACACCTTC.

The rearrangement uses TRBV7-2 and TRBJ2-3, with a weak D call TRBD2 (5 bases). Trimming cost V 4 bases and J 0 bases, with 8 bases left between them. Germline V gene lookup returns CDR1 SGHTA and CDR2 FQGNSA. The CDR3 covers 14 residues. Written as DNA, the CDR3 is TGTGCCAGCAGCTCCAGGACTAGCACAGATACGCAGTATTTT. This translates into CASSSRTSTDTQYF. The variable domain in full, with the rest retrieved from reference TRBV7-2 and TRBJ2-3, is GAGVSQSPSNKVTEKGKDVELRCDPISGHTALYWYRQSLGQGLEFLIYFQGNSAPDKSGLPSDRFSAERTGGSVSTLTIQRTQQEDSAVYLCASSSRTSTDTQYFGPGTRLTVL.

The genes are TRBV12-3 or TRBV12-4 and TRBJ2-5, with D maybe TRBD2 (5 bases). V lost 5 bases to trimming and J lost 5 bases, with 12 bases between them. CDR3 size: 13 residues. In DNA form, the CDR3 reads TGTGCCAGCAGTACTAAGCGAGGGGAGACCCAGTACTTC. This gives the protein CASSTKRGETQYF.

The rearrangement links TRBV2 to TRBJ2-3; D call uncertain. The CDR3 contains 13 residues. Between the trimmed V and J ends, which lost 3 bases and 3 bases, there was a span of 7 bases. The germline CDR1 and CDR2 sequences are SNHLY and FYNNEI. CDR3: CASSEPATDTQYF. The DNA of the CDR3 is TGTGCCAGCAGTGAGCCTGCGACAGATACGCAGTATTTT.

The J gene is TRBJ2-7, the V gene TRBV4-2; TRBD1 aligns across 7 bases. The CDR3 has 16 amino acids. CDR1 is LGHNA and CDR2 is YNFKEQ in the germline V gene. V lost 1 base to trimming and J lost 1 base; unmatched junction nucleotides: 7. CDR3 in amino acids: CASSQAARQGSYEQYF. CDR3 nucleotide sequence: TGTGCCAGCAGCCAAGCCGCCAGACAGGGATCCTACGAGCAGTACTTC.